This T cell receptor beta chain originates from a study of response to subunit inactivated influenza vaccine. The V and J ends lost 2 bases and 4 bases respectively, with 8 bases between them. CDR3 length: 13 residues. Study results and limitations: It was the authors' suggestion that each seasonal influenza vaccination recruits few new T cells.

TCRdb passed the RT-PCR reads through MiXCR, listing each CDR3 protein once. The sample shows 500,000 to 550,000 distinct CDR3 sequences, approximately 7.1% of them seen only once. This clonotype was seen many times. Its antigen is currently unknown. The source is a man between 50 and 75 years old who received an inactivated influenza vaccine. This specimen consisted of PBMCs from blood, obtained 23 to 25 months after vaccination. The chain uses TRBV12-3 or TRBV12-4 and TRBJ1-2; D not resolved. DNA for the CDR3: TGTGCCAGCAGTTTAACCAGGTTCTATGGCTACACCTTC. Amino acids: CASSLTRFYGYTF.